One and the same sample provided the 6 T cell receptor beta chains below, sequenced in a study of T cell responses to AZD1222 COVID-19 vaccine. Repertoires were generated with immunoSEQ multiplex PCR, while TCRdb's copy carries only in-frame clones and drops some. This table holds 90,000 or so clones, around 90% found once. The material was peripheral blood, obtained on day 0 of AZD1222 vaccination. The receptors here all came from an adult in good health.

This clone was seen a few times. V usage is TRBV2 and J usage is TRBJ2-7; TRBD2 might be the D (6 bases). The germline V gene encodes CDR1 SNHLY and CDR2 FYNNEI. CDR3 length equals 14 residues. The ends were cut back, 6 bases at V and 1 base at J, with 13 bases in the middle. As DNA, the CDR3 is TGTGCCAGCAGACCTCGACTAGGGTCCTACGAGCAGTACTTC. This sequence encodes CASRPRLGSYEQYF. Complete variable domain (other parts from reference TRBV2 and TRBJ2-7): EPEVTQTPSHQVTQMGQEVILRCVPISNHLYFYWYRQILGQKVEFLVSFYNNEISEKSEIFDDQFSVERPDGSNFTLKIRSTKLEDSAMYFCASRPRLGSYEQYFGPGTRLTVT.

CDR3 sequence reads: CASSLGRLAGAHQETQYF. In nucleotides, the CDR3 is TGTGCCAGCAGCTTAGGACGGCTAGCGGGGGCCCACCAAGAGACCCAGTACTTC. This sequence joins TRBV7-2 and TRBJ2-5; 10 nucleotides agree with TRBD2. The CDR3 contains 18 residues. Germline trimming cut 1 base from V and 0 bases from J; bases unmatched to any gene: 8. Germline V gives CDR1 SGHTA, CDR2 FQGNSA.

The chain recombines TRBV5-1 with TRBJ2-5; D ambiguous. This CDR3 contains 13 residues. From germline, CDR1 is SGHRS and CDR2 YFSETQ. V was cut by 4 bases and J by 3 bases, with 10 bases left in between. The DNA of the CDR3 is TGCGCCAGCAGCCCCTCTATCGAAGAGACCCAGTACTTC. Translation gives CASSPSIEETQYF. Full variable domain (missing parts from reference TRBV5-1 and TRBJ2-5): KAGVTQTPRYLIKTRGQQVTLSCSPISGHRSVSWYQQTPGQGLQFLFEYFSETQRNKGNFPGRFSGRQFSNSRSEMNVSTLELGDSALYLCASSPSIEETQYFGPGTRLLVL.

The chain carries TRBV28 and TRBJ1-3; D is ambiguous. The CDR3 has 17 amino acids. Trimming took 4 bases from V and 7 from J, leaving 23 bases between them. Germline values: CDR1 MDHEN, CDR2 SYDVKM. For the CDR3, the DNA is TGTGCCAGCAGTTCCTCTTGGTCCTTTTCTTTGGTGAACACCATATATTTT. Its protein product is CASSSSWSFSLVNTIYF.

The genes are TRBV9 and TRBJ1-3, with D possibly being TRBD1 (5 bases). This CDR3 has 15 amino acids. The germline gives CDR1 SGDLS, CDR2 YYNGEE. Trimming pared 0 bases from V and 7 bases from J, leaving 14 bases between. CDR3 coding DNA: TGTGCCAGCAGCGTAGTCGGTCAGGGTGGGAACACCATATATTTT. It codes for CASSVVGQGGNTIYF.

The V call is TRBV13, the J call TRBJ2-5; 8 bases map to TRBD2. The V gene's germline CDR1 is PRHDT and CDR2 FYEKMQ (reference sequence). The CDR3 covers 14 residues. CDR3 sequence (DNA): TGTGCTACCTCACTTGGCGGGGGGACTGAGACCCAGTACTTC. Translated, it gives CATSLGGGTETQYF.